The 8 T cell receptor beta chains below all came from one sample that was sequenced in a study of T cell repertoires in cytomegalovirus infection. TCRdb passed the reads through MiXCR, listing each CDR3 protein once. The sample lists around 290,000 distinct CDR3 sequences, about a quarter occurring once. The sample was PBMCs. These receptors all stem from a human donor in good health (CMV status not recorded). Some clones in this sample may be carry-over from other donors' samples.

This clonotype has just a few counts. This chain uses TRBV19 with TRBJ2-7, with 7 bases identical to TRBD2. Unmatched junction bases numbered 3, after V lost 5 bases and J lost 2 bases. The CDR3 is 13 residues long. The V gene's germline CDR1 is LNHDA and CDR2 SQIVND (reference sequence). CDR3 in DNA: TGTGCCAGTAGTCATCGGGGGGCCTACGAGCAGTACTTC. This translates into CASSHRGAYEQYF.

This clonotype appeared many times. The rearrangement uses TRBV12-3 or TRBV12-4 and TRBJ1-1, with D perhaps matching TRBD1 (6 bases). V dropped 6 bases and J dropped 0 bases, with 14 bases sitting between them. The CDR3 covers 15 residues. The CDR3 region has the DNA TGTGCCAGCAGGACAGGCTACTCGGTGAACACTGAAGCTTTCTTT. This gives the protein CASRTGYSVNTEAFF.

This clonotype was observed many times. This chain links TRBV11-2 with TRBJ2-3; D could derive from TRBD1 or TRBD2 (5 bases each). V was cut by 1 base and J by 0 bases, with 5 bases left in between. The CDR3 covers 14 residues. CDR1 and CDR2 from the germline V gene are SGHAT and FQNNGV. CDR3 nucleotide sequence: TGTGCCAGCAGCTTAGGGGACAGCACAGATACGCAGTATTTT. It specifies CASSLGDSTDTQYF.

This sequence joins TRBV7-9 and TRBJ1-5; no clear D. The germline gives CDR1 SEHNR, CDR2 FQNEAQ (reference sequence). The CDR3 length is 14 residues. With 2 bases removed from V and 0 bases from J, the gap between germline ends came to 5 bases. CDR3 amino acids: CASSLWDSNQPQHF. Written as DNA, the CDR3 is TGTGCCAGCAGCTTATGGGATAGCAATCAGCCCCAGCATTTT.

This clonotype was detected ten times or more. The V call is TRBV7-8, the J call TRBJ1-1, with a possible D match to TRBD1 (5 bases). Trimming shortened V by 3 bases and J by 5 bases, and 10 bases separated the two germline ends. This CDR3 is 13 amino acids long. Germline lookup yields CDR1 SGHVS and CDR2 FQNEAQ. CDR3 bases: TGTGCCAGCAGCTTGCAGGGTTGGACTGAAGCTTTCTTT. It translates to CASSLQGWTEAFF.

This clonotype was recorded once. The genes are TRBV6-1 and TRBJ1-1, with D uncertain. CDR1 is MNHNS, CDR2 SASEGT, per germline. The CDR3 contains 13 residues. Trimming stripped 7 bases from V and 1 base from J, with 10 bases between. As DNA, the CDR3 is TGTGCCAGCATCTCTCCGGGGAACACTGAAGCTTTCTTT. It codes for CASISPGNTEAFF.

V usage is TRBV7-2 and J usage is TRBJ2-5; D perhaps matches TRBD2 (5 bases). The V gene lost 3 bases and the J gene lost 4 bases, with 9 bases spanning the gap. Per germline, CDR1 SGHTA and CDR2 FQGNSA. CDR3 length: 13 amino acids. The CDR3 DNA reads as TGTGCCAGCAGCTTTACCCGGGGAGAGACCCAGTACTTC. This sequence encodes CASSFTRGETQYF.

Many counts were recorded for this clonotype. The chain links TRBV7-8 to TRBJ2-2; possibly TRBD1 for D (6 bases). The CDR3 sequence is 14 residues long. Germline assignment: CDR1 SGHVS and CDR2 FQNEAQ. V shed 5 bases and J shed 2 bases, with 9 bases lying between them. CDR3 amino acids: CASSPDSNTGELFF. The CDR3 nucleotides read TGTGCCAGCAGCCCGGACAGTAACACCGGGGAGCTGTTTTTT.